This TCR beta chain was recorded in a study of shared clonotypes between healthy human individuals. Looking at the study overall: Each donor had three CD4 naive, three CD4 memory, two CD8 naive and one CD8 memory plate. Study-wide results and caveats: Clonotypes that were shared across a few donors made up 4% to 6% of naive CD4 clonotypes.

Measured with immunoSEQ multiplex PCR; TCRdb has only the in-frame clones, and not every one. The sample lists over a million clones; roughly 96% were seen once. This CDR3 contains 15 residues. Germline V lookup: CDR1 ENHRY, CDR2 SYGVKD. J gave up 5 bases and V 10 bases, and 13 bases lay outside the gene matches. To note about this clone: What it recognizes is unknown.

The J gene is TRBJ2-5, the V gene TRBV10-3; 10 bases line up with TRBD2. Material for sequencing was naive CD4+ T cells sorted from blood. Subset denoted: CD45RA+ positively selected. This receptor was obtained from a man under 40 in good health. The CDR3 loop reads CATKGLAGEMETQYF. The DNA for the CDR3 is TGTGCCACGAAAGGGCTAGCGGGAGAGATGGAGACCCAGTACTTC.